A single T cell receptor beta chain is shown here with its context. There are a few counts of this clone. Its antigen is still unknown. Per-nucleotide qualities are absent, and no much larger clonotype sits a single base away. TCRbeta CDR3 regions were amplified from genomic DNA using the immunoSEQ Assay, a bias-controlled multiplex PCR. In the authors' own workflow: The number of nucleated cells in each sample was estimated from the amplification of reference gene primers within the assay. To quantify the absolute abundance of each unique TCRbeta CDR3 rearrangement, sequence reads were collapsed and filtered. For each sample, productive Simpson clonality was calculated as the square root of Simpson's diversity index over productive rearrangements. Drawn from immuneACCESS, this table holds only the in-frame rearrangements with V and J called that TCRdb kept. Clones are partly lost; checked studies trace under half to an unresolved V gene and leave the rest unexplained. V and J calls plus clone size are reproduced from that table; the DNA served to infer D and trimming. In this sample the table shows about 200,000 clones, approximately 79% of which occur a single time. The ten largest clonotypes hold roughly 4.9% of the sample.

Collaborating institutions collected whole blood in K2EDTA tubes following their own protocols. For TCRbeta analysis, collaborators shipped samples as frozen whole blood, isolated PBMCs, or DNA extracted from either of those sample types. From cysteine to phenylalanine, the CDR3 is 12 amino acids long. Only the CDR3 portion is preserved as DNA: 36 bases, with reading frame beginning at the first base. The germline V gene supplies CDR1 KGHSH and CDR2 LQKENI. A distance of 10 bases separates the germline ends of V and J, which lose 6 bases and 5 bases respectively. This entry belongs to a study of blood T cell repertoires in COVID-19 (dated by TCRdb to 2019 to 2021). As for the study more broadly: Samples covering the acute and convalescent phases of COVID-19 were provided by collaborators in the United States, Italy and Spain. The dataset comprised deeply sampled blood TCRbeta repertoires from subjects exposed to, actively infected with, or recovered from COVID-19. Where HLA class I and class II types were available, the types were taken from metadata supplied by the sample provider, not from assay-based typing. The material from the prospective study consisted of cDNA or gDNA derived from T cells, B-cell-depleted T cells, or PBMCs. Nearly every sample came with metadata listing a de-identified subject ID, COVID-19 status, age in years and sex. Samples were obtained from the ongoing ImmuneRACE study (first 160 participants) and from 1,000 to 1,500 subjects provided by 6 global collaborators. The repertoires were released in a freely available public database meant as a resource for research on the immune response to SARS-CoV-2. What the work shows at the level of the full study, not this receptor alone: How much clinical and demographic metadata was included differed by source and by participant, and the metadata was provided uncurated.

The source material was peripheral blood. The V gene is TRBV18 and the J gene is TRBJ1-1, with no D gene named confidently. This TCR derives from a human donor in a cohort sampled during active COVID-19. The encoded CDR3 is CASSREGTEAFF. Here is the DNA: TGTGCCAGCTCCCGGGAGGGAACTGAAGCTTTCTTT.